This T cell receptor beta chain was sequenced for a study of cytomegalovirus exposure and HLA in healthy donors. For the study at large: HLA-typed donors were the source of approximately 80 million unique TCRs held in an early data release. Study-wide findings and caveats: TCR association rates varied by HLA locus in a later analysis, with DRB1 highest and HLA-C lowest.

As for this clone: The antigen remains undetermined.

The primer mix had 60 Vbeta and 13 Jbeta primers. Only in-frame clones appear in the TCRdb table, and some are missing; sequencing was by immunoSEQ multiplex PCR. The data contain approximately 150,000 clones, 75% to 85% of them singletons. The ends lost 2 bases at V and 4 bases at J; junction bases unmatched: 11. CDR1 is SGHTA and CDR2 is FQGTGA in the germline V gene. The CDR3 has 17 residues. The TCR was taken from a male donor in good health and CMV-seropositive. The sequenced material came from PBMCs. This chain links TRBV7-3 with TRBJ1-5, with TRBD1 matching 7 bases. The CDR3 is CASSLGGGACINQPQHF. CDR3 DNA: TGTGCCAGCAGCTTAGGAGGGGGCGCCTGTATAAATCAGCCCCAGCATTTT.